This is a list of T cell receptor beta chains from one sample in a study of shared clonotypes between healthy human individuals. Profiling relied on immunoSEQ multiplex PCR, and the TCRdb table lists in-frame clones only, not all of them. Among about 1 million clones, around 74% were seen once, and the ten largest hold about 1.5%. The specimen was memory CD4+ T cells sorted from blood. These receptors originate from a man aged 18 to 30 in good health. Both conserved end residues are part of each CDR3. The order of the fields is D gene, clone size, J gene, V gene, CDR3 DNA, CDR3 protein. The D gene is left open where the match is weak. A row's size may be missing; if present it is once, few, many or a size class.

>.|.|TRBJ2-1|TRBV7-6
TGTGCCAGCAGCTCCACAGGGCCTGAGCAGTTCTTC
CASSSTGPEQFF
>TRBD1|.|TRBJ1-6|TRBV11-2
TGTGCCAGCAGCCTGACAGGGGGCCTCGATAATTCACCCCTCCACTTT
CASSLTGGLDNSPLHF
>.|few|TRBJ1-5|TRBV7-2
TGTGCCAGCAGCTTTTATAGCAATCAGCCCCAGCATTTT
CASSFYSNQPQHF
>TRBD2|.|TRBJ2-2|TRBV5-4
TGTGCCAGCAGCAGCGGACTAGCGGGGGGACCAAACACCGGGGAGCTGTTTTTT
CASSSGLAGGPNTGELFF
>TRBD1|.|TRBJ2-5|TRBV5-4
TGTGCCAGCAGCTTGGGGGACAGGAAAGAGACCCAGTACTTC
CASSLGDRKETQYF
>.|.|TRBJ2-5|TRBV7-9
TGTGCCAGCAGCTTACCCCGGGGCGACCAAGAGACCCAGTACTTC
CASSLPRGDQETQYF
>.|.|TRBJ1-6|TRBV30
TGTGCGTCGGGGGGGGATTCACCCCTCCACTTT
CASGGDSPLHF
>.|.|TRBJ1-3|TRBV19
TGTGCCAGTAGTATCCGGGGGATCGTAGGAAACACCATATATTTT
CASSIRGIVGNTIYF
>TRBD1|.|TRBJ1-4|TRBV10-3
TGTGCCATCAGTCCGGGACAGGGTAATGAAAAACTGTTTTTT
CAISPGQGNEKLFF
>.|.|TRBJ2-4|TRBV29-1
TGCAGCGTACTATTAACCATTCAGTACTTC
CSVLLTIQYF
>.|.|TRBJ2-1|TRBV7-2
TGTGCCAGCAGCCTCCGGGGGACCACCAGCTCCTACAATGAGCAGTTCTTC
CASSLRGTTSSYNEQFF
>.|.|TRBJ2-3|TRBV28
TGTGCCAGCAGTTTTGGTCGCAGGGGCACAGATACGCAGTATTTT
CASSFGRRGTDTQYF
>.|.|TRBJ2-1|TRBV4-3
TGCGCCAGCAGCCGAGGTTATTTCTCCTACAATGAGCAGTTCTTC
CASSRGYFSYNEQFF
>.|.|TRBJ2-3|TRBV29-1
TGCAGCGTTGTTCTAACCGCCACGTATTTT
CSVVLTATYF
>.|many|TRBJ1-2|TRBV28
TGTGCCAGCTGTCCCGGGACGGTCTATGGCTACACCTTC
CASCPGTVYGYTF
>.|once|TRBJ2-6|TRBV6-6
TGTGCCAGCAGTCGAAACTCTGGGGCCAACGTCCTGACTTTC
CASSRNSGANVLTF
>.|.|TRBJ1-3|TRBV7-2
TGTGCCAGCAGCTTTTCTGAGGGGAAAGGAAACACCATATATTTT
CASSFSEGKGNTIYF
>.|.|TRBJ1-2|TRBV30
TGTGCCTGGAGTGTGGGGGGCAGAGGCTACACCTTC
CAWSVGGRGYTF
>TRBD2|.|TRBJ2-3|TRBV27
TGTGCCAGCAGCGGGGGTTCGGGTAGCGGGAGAGCTAGCACAGATACGCAGTATTTT
CASSGGSGSGRASTDTQYF
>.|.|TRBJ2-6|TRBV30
TGTGCCTGCCAAAGGGGCAGGTTTCAGGGTTCTGGGGCCAACGTCCTGACTTTC
CACQRGRFQGSGANVLTF
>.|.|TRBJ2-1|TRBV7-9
TGTGCCAGCAGCCCGTTCCTGGGGGATGGTGAGCAGTTCTTC
CASSPFLGDGEQFF
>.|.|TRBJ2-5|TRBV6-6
TGTGCCAGCAGCTATTATGGATTAATGGAGACCCAGTACTTC
CASSYYGLMETQYF
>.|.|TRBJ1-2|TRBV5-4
TGTGCCAGCAGCTTGGTTACAGGAGGCGACTATGGCTACACCTTC
CASSLVTGGDYGYTF
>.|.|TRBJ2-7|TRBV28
TGTGCCAGCAATCTACAGGGTACCTACGAGCAGTACTTC
CASNLQGTYEQYF
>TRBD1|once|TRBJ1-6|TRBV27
TGTGCCAGCAGCCGCCAGGGGGTCGGTAATTCACCCCTCCACTTT
CASSRQGVGNSPLHF
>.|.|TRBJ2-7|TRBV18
TGTGCCAGCTCACCCGGACAGAAATACGAGCAGTACTTC
CASSPGQKYEQYF
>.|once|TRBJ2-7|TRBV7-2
TGTGCCAGCAGCTTAGCCGCGACCTACGAGCAGTACTTC
CASSLAATYEQYF
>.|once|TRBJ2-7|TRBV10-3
TGTGCCATCAGCACACCGGGACTCTCCTACGAGCAGTACTTC
CAISTPGLSYEQYF
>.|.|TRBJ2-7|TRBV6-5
TGTGCCAGCAGTTACTCCCAGGCATTTCACGAGCAGTACTTC
CASSYSQAFHEQYF
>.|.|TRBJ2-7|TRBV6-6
TGTGCCAGCAGTTACGGCGGGTCCGACTACGAGCAGTACTTC
CASSYGGSDYEQYF
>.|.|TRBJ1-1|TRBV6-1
TGTGCCAGCAGTCGGGGGGCCACTGAAGCTTTCTTT
CASSRGATEAFF
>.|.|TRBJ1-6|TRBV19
TGTGCCAGTAGTATAGCGGGGGCAATAACCATGGATTCACCCCTCCACTTT
CASSIAGAITMDSPLHF
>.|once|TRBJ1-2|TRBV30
TGTGCCCTCTGGGCGGGTGGCTACACCTTC
CALWAGGYTF
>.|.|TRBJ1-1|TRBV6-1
TGTGCCAGCGATCAATTCGGAGGCACTGAAGCTTTCTTT
CASDQFGGTEAFF
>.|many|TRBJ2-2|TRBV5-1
TGCGCCAGCAGGGAAGGGACCTCCCAGTCGGGGGAGCTGTTTTTT
CASREGTSQSGELFF
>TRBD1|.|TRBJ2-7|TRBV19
TGTGCCAGTAGTATAGAGGTGAGGGGGCGGTACGAGCAGTACTTC
CASSIEVRGRYEQYF
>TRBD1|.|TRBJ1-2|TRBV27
TGTGCCAGCAGTACCGGACAGGGGGCTGGCTACACCTTC
CASSTGQGAGYTF
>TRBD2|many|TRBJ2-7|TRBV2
TGTGCCAGCAGACTAGCGGGTCCCGAGCAGTACTTC
CASRLAGPEQYF
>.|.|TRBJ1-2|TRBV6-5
TGTGCCAGCAGTTACTCGAACCAGGGGTATGGCTACACCTTC
CASSYSNQGYGYTF
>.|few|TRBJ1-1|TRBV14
TGTGCCAGCAGCCACGTACGGGGCACTGAAGCTTTCTTT
CASSHVRGTEAFF
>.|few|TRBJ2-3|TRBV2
TGTGCCAGCAGCGCGCTAGCAGATGGCACGGGTACGCAGTATTTT
CASSALADGTGTQYF